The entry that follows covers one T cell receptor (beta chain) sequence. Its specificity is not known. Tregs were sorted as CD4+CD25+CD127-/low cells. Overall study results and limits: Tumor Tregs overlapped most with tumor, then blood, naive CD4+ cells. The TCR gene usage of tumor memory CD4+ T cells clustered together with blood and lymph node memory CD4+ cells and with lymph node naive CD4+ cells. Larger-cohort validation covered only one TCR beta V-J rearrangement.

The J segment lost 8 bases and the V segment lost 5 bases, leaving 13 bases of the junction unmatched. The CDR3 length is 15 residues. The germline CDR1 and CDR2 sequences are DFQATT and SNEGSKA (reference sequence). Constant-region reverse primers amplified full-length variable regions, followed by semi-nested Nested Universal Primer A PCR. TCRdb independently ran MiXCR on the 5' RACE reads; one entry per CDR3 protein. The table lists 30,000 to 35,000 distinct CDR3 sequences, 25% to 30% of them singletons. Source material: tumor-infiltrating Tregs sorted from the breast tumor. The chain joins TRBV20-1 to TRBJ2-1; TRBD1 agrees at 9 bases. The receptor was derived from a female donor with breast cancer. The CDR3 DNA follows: TGCAGTGCTCCCGGGACAGGGAGGGCCTCGTATGAGCAGTTCTTC. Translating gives CSAPGTGRASYEQFF.